This note documents a single T cell receptor (beta chain) sequence. The age range of participants was about 18 to 95 years, with residence in under 25 US areas. The sample is drawn from a study of blood T cell repertoires in COVID-19. Overall study: Resolution of symptoms, clearance, or two negative PCRs was present in recovered Cohort 3 donors.

Study processing details: Estimation of nucleated cell counts was performed using reference gene primer amplification. The method was immunoSEQ multiplex PCR; TCRdb's version includes in-frame clones alone and lacks a portion of them. The V and J calls and clone size come from that table; D and trimming were worked out from the DNA. There are under 200,000 clones in the sample; around 87% occur only once, and 20% to 25% lies in the top ten. There are 16 residues in the CDR3. With V trimmed by 5 bases and J by 3 bases, 12 bases remained unmatched. Germline V gene sequence: CDR1 SGHAT, CDR2 FQNNGV. The material sequenced was PBMCs or T cells enriched from blood (not recorded which). This rearrangement joins TRBV11-2 to TRBJ1-1; 7 bases align to TRBD1. The TCR was taken from a woman in her 40s in a cohort exposed to, infected with or recovered from COVID-19 (not recorded which). As DNA, the CDR3 is TGTGCCAGCAGCCCATTATTACAGGGGCCCTACACTGAAGCTTTCTTT. Translating it yields CASSPLLQGPYTEAFF.